This T cell receptor (beta chain) derives from a study of immune heterogeneity within non-small cell lung tumors. Amplification of the TCR beta CDR3 was achieved through multiplex PCR with 32 V and 13 J primers. TCRdb re-analysed the multiplex PCR reads in MiXCR, keeping a single row per CDR3 protein. The profile covers 15,000 to 20,000 distinct CDR3 sequences, with 28% appearing a single time and roughly 4% taken by the ten largest. This clonotype was counted a few times. Its antigen is not known. Bulk tumor gDNA, 600 ng per sample, served as the TCR template. Several biopsies were collected from each primary tumor during surgery. They were spaced as far apart as possible within the tumor mass. The study enrolled patients with untreated, newly diagnosed non-small cell lung cancer who underwent curative surgery. Findings and caveats of the study: Identical dominant CDR3 beta clonotypes showed recurrence across tumor sites within a patient, and site-unique high-frequency clones were also present.

The CDR3 has 15 residues. The V gene end was trimmed by 6 bases and the J gene end by 9 bases; junction bases not matched to a gene: 17. Germline CDR1 DFQATT, CDR2 SNEGSKA (reference sequence). This TCR was sampled from a man in his forties or fifties with non-small cell lung cancer. The chain is built from TRBV20-1 and TRBJ2-1, with 7 nucleotides matching TRBD2. The material sequenced was lung tumor tissue. The CDR3 sequence: CSAVGYGLAESEQFF. CDR3 nucleotide sequence: TGCAGTGCGGTCGGATATGGTCTAGCGGAGTCTGAGCAGTTCTTC.